The 24 T cell receptor beta chains reported below all come from one sample, sequenced in a study of T cells in Graves' hyperthyroidism and ophthalmopathy. RNA transcripts yielded amplified TCR beta CDR3 regions. HTBI primers were used for first-round RT-PCR of the TCR CDR3. TCRdb re-analysed the multiplex PCR reads in MiXCR, keeping a single row per CDR3 protein. The table has about 200,000 distinct CDR3 sequences, about a sixth seen once; the top ten hold 53%. The sequenced sample consisted of blood. These receptors all come from a woman between 45 and 60 years old with Graves' hyperthyroidism.

Only a few counts were recorded for this clonotype. The CDR3 loop is CSVEFGGRETQYF. The CDR3 nucleotides are TGCAGCGTTGAATTTGGGGGTCGAGAGACCCAGTACTTC. The V call is TRBV29-1, the J call TRBJ2-5; D tentatively fits TRBD1 or TRBD2 (5 bases each). Trimming left V 2 bases short and J 4 bases short, with 11 bases between. Germline-derived CDR1 and CDR2 are SQVTM and ANQGSEA. The CDR3 has 13 residues.

The J gene is TRBJ1-4, the V gene TRBV12-3 or TRBV12-4; the D gene is possibly TRBD1 (5 bases). This CDR3 region has 14 residues. Trimming cost V 5 bases and J 7 bases, with 14 bases left between them. CDR3 region: CASSLDGTGEKLFF. CDR3 nucleotides: TGTGCCAGCAGTCTCGACGGGACGGGTGAAAAACTGTTTTTT.

The table lists this clonotype with many counts. The V and J genes are TRBV20-1 and TRBJ1-5, with 7 bases lining up with TRBD1. With V trimmed by 6 bases and J by 1 base, 3 bases remained unmatched. Germline V gives CDR1 DFQATT, CDR2 SNEGSKA (reference sequence). The CDR3 extends over 13 amino acids. The CDR3 reads CSAHRGSNQPQHF. The CDR3 region has the DNA TGCAGTGCCCACAGGGGAAGCAATCAGCCCCAGCATTTT.

This clonotype was recorded many times. The V gene is TRBV7-6, the J gene TRBJ2-1, with 7 bases that match TRBD2. CDR1 is SGHVS, CDR2 FNYEAQ, per germline. CDR3 length: 16 amino acids. Trimming at V came to 3 bases and at J to 0 bases, leaving 5 bases not matched to a gene. CDR3 nucleotide sequence: TGTGCCAGCAGCTTTCCTAGCGGAAGCTCCTACAATGAGCAGTTCTTC. This encodes CASSFPSGSSYNEQFF.

The chain couples TRBV5-1 to TRBJ2-6; a possible D gene is TRBD2 (6 bases). The CDR3 sequence is 18 residues long. CDR1 SGHRS and CDR2 YFSETQ come from the germline V gene. V gave up 5 bases and J gave up 0 bases, with 18 bases separating them. The CDR3: CASSRFGGIDSGANVLTF. CDR3 bases: TGCGCCAGCAGTCGGTTCGGGGGAATCGACTCTGGGGCCAACGTCCTGACTTTC.

This clonotype was seen ten or more times. V and J are TRBV2 and TRBJ1-2, with no clear D. The CDR3 runs to 14 residues. Germline V CDR1 and CDR2: SNHLY, FYNNEI. V lost 0 bases and J 7 bases, leaving 12 bases between the germline ends. The CDR3 region is CASSEARVTGGYTF. The CDR3 bases are TGTGCCAGCAGTGAAGCGAGAGTCACGGGTGGCTACACCTTC.

This clonotype was counted at least ten times. The chain uses TRBV7-8 and TRBJ2-1; D not resolved. V was shortened by 1 base and J by 7 bases, with 14 bases between the two germline ends. This CDR3 contains 15 residues. Germline V gene data show CDR1 as SGHVS and CDR2 as FQNEAQ. In nucleotides, the CDR3 is TGTGCCAGCAGCTTAGTTCGGACCCGTTTGAATGAGCAGTTCTTC. This translates into CASSLVRTRLNEQFF.

This clonotype was seen many times. The CDR3 nucleotides read TGTGCCAGCAGCTTGATTTCGAGGTCTCAACGTGGCTACACCTTC. Translation gives CASSLISRSQRGYTF. The V and J genes are TRBV11-2 and TRBJ1-2; D is unclear. Trimming removed 3 bases from V and 7 bases from J, with 18 bases in between. This CDR3 has 15 residues. From germline, CDR1 is SGHAT and CDR2 FQNNGV.

The rearrangement links TRBV7-9 to TRBJ2-3; D call uncertain. From germline, CDR1 is SEHNR and CDR2 FQNEAQ (reference sequence). The CDR3 totals 13 residues. V was cut by 1 base and J by 8 bases, with 10 bases left in between. The CDR3 DNA is TGTGCCAGCAGCTTAGGGGGATTTGCTACGCAGTATTTT. Translating it yields CASSLGGFATQYF.

The table lists this clonotype with many counts. The rearrangement joins TRBV13 to TRBJ2-7; 9 bases line up with TRBD1. Losses at the gene ends were 5 bases for V and 3 bases for J; bases not matched to a gene: 8. CDR1 and CDR2 from the germline V gene are PRHDT and FYEKMQ (reference sequence). The CDR3 sequence is 15 residues long. The CDR3 bases are TGTGCCAGCAGCATCCGGGACAGGGAACTCTACGAGCAGTACTTC. This encodes CASSIRDRELYEQYF.

This clonotype was detected only a few times. The chain recombines TRBV19 with TRBJ1-1; perhaps TRBD1 as D (5 bases). The CDR3 extends over 13 amino acids. Germline CDR1 reads LNHDA; CDR2 reads SQIVND (reference sequence). The V end was cut by 3 bases, the J end by 5 bases, with 10 bases between. CDR3 sequence (DNA): TGTGCCAGTAGTATCGGGGGGTGGACTGAAGCTTTCTTT. Its translation is CASSIGGWTEAFF.

This clonotype occurred a few times. The V and J genes are TRBV9 and TRBJ2-1, with a possible D match to TRBD1 (6 bases). Trimming removed 5 bases at V and 0 bases at J, with 9 bases between. The V gene's germline CDR1 is SGDLS and CDR2 YYNGEE. The CDR3 sequence is 14 residues long. The CDR3 coding sequence is TGTGCCAGCAGGTCGGACAGCTCCTACAATGAGCAGTTCTTC. This translates into CASRSDSSYNEQFF.

This clonotype was observed a handful of times. CDR3 residues: CASSPTSGTLLEQFF. The DNA for the CDR3 is TGTGCCAGCAGCCCGACTAGCGGGACCCTTTTAGAGCAGTTCTTC. The rearrangement uses TRBV7-8 and TRBJ2-1, with 11 bases lining up with TRBD2. Trimming at V came to 5 bases and at J to 10 bases, leaving 10 bases not matched to a gene. Germline V CDR1 and CDR2: SGHVS, FQNEAQ. CDR3 length: 15 amino acids. The full variable domain, with the rest looked up from reference TRBV7-8 and TRBJ2-1, is GAGVSQSPRYKVAKRGQDVALRCDPISGHVSLFWYQQALGQGPEFLTYFQNEAQLDKSGLPSDRFFAERPEGSVSTLKIQRTQQEDSAVYLCASSPTSGTLLEQFFGPGTRLTVL.

The genes are TRBV3-1 and TRBJ2-2, with 7 bases lining up with TRBD1. The V gene's germline CDR1 is LGHDT and CDR2 YNNKEL (reference sequence). V lost 4 bases to trimming and J lost 3 bases; unmatched junction nucleotides: 5. The length of the CDR3 is 15 residues. CDR3 DNA: TGTGCCAGCAGCCCCCGGGACAGATACACCGGGGAGCTGTTTTTT. It specifies CASSPRDRYTGELFF. The full variable domain, completed using reference TRBV3-1 and TRBJ2-2, is DTAVSQTPKYLVTQMGNDKSIKCEQNLGHDTMYWYKQDSKKFLKIMFSYNNKELIINETVPNRFSPKSPDKAHLNLHINSLELGDSAVYFCASSPRDRYTGELFFGEGSRLTVL.

This clonotype has a count of ten or more. This chain joins TRBV7-9 and TRBJ1-2; no reliable D call. The CDR3 contains 14 residues. Trimming left V 0 bases short and J 8 bases short, with 13 bases between. Germline V gene lookup returns CDR1 SEHNR and CDR2 FQNEAQ (reference sequence). CDR3 sequence (DNA): TGTGCCAGCAGCTTAGCTTCGCCTCGGTCGGGCTACACCTTC. Protein: CASSLASPRSGYTF.

This clonotype was observed at least ten times. The chain couples TRBV13 to TRBJ2-1; D perhaps matches TRBD2 (5 bases). The CDR3 length is 17 residues. Trimming cost V 5 bases and J 0 bases, with 17 bases left between them. Germline CDR1 reads PRHDT; CDR2 reads FYEKMQ (reference sequence). CDR3 in amino acids: CASSPGLLISSYNEQFF. Written as DNA, the CDR3 is TGTGCCAGCAGCCCTGGACTTCTAATTAGCTCCTACAATGAGCAGTTCTTC.

This clonotype was found a few times. The chain employs TRBV5-1 and TRBJ2-3, with 10 bases identical to TRBD1. The CDR3 has 14 amino acids. V shed 4 bases and J 6 bases; nucleotides not matched to a gene: 5. CDR1 and CDR2 (germline): SGHRS, YFSETQ. The CDR3 spells CASSRTGGADTQYF. In DNA, the CDR3 is TGCGCCAGCAGCAGGACAGGGGGTGCCGATACGCAGTATTTT.

This clonotype was counted only a few times. This CDR3 reads CASSQGPYGYTF. CDR3 bases: TGTGCCAGCAGTCAGGGACCTTATGGCTACACCTTC. The gene calls are TRBV12-3 or TRBV12-4 and TRBJ1-2; D is perhaps TRBD1 (5 bases). Trimming took off 5 bases at V and 5 bases at J, with 9 bases between the two ends. The CDR3 contains 12 residues.

The V and J genes are TRBV12-3 or TRBV12-4 and TRBJ1-3; D is perhaps TRBD1 (5 bases). Between the trimmed V and J ends, which lost 6 bases and 1 base, there was a span of 10 bases. The CDR3 sequence is 14 residues long. Here the CDR3 DNA reads TGTGCCAGCAGGGTAAGGGGTTCTGGAAACACCATATATTTT. This gives the protein CASRVRGSGNTIYF.

Many counts were recorded for this clonotype. The chain joins TRBV30 to TRBJ2-1, with D possibly TRBD2 on 5 matching bases. CDR1 and CDR2 from the germline V gene are GTSNPN and SVGIG (reference sequence). The CDR3 totals 14 residues. Trimming pared 0 bases from V and 5 bases from J, leaving 11 bases between. Written as DNA, the CDR3 is TGTGCCTGGAGTGTACTGCGGGTTGACAATGAGCAGTTCTTC. This gives the protein CAWSVLRVDNEQFF.

This clonotype appeared many times. The chain has TRBV6-1 and TRBJ2-1; 7 bases match TRBD1. The germline V gene encodes CDR1 MNHNS and CDR2 SASEGT. With V trimmed by 11 bases and J by 3 bases, 4 bases remained unmatched. This CDR3 is built from 12 residues. CDR3 region: CAGGQNYNEQFF. CDR3 bases: TGTGCCGGGGGACAGAACTACAATGAGCAGTTCTTC.

This clonotype was observed a handful of times. The rearrangement joins TRBV3-1 to TRBJ2-3; D perhaps matches TRBD2 (6 bases). This CDR3 is built from 17 residues. Germline loops: CDR1 LGHDT, CDR2 YNNKEL (reference sequence). V shed 3 bases and J shed 4 bases, with 20 bases lying between them. The CDR3 DNA follows: TGTGCCAGCAGCCAGACGGGAGCGGGTGTGGGCGCAGATACGCAGTATTTT. Its translation is CASSQTGAGVGADTQYF.

This clonotype has ten or more counts. The chain links TRBV18 to TRBJ1-1; perhaps TRBD1 as D (6 bases). Deletions cut 2 bases from V and 1 base from J, with 14 bases between. The CDR3 has 16 residues. Germline CDR1 KGHSH, CDR2 LQKENI. The DNA for the CDR3 is TGTGCCAGCTCACCAAGTTTTGGACAGAGGAACACTGAAGCTTTCTTT. As protein: CASSPSFGQRNTEAFF.

The genes are TRBV9 and TRBJ1-3; the D gene is possibly TRBD1 (5 bases). The germline V gene encodes CDR1 SGDLS and CDR2 YYNGEE. This CDR3 region has 15 residues. V shed 4 bases and J shed 2 bases, with 13 bases lying between them. The CDR3 loop is CASSPAGGAGNTIYF. In nucleotides, the CDR3 is TGTGCCAGCAGCCCAGCTGGGGGGGCTGGAAACACCATATATTTT.